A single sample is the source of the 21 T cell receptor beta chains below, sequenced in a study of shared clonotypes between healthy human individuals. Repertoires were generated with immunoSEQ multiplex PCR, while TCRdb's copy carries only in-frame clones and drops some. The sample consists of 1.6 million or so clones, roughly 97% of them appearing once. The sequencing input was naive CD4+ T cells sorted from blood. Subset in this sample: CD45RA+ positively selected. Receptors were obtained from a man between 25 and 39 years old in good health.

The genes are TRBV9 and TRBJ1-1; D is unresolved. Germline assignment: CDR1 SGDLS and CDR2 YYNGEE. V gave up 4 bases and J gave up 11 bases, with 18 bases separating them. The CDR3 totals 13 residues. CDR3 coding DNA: TGTGCCAGCAGCCCGATGGGGTCGTCGGGGGCTTTCTTT. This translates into CASSPMGSSGAFF.

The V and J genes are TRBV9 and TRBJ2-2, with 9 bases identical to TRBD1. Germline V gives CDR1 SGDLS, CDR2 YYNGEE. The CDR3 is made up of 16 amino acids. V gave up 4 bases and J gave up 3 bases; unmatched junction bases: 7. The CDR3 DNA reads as TGTGCCAGCAGCAGCCGGACAGGGGTCTACACCGGGGAGCTGTTTTTT. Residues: CASSSRTGVYTGELFF.

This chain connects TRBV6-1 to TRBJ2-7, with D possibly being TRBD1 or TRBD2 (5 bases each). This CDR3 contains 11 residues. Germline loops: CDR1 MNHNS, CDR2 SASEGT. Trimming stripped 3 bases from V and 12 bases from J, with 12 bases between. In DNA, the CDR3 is TGTGCCAGCAGTGATACCGGGACCGCGTACTTC. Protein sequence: CASSDTGTAYF.

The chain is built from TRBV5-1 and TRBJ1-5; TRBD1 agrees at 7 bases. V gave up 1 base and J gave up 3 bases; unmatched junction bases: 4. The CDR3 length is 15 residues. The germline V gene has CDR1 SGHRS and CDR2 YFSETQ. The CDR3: CASSLKGGLNQPQHF. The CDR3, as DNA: TGCGCCAGCAGCTTGAAAGGGGGCCTCAATCAGCCCCAGCATTTT.

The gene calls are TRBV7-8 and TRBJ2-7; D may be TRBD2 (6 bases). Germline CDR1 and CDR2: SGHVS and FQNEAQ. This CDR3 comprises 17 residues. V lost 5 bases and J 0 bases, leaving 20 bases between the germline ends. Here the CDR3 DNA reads TGTGCCAGCAGCGAGCGCGGAGGGTGGGACCGCTCCTACGAGCAGTACTTC. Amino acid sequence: CASSERGGWDRSYEQYF.

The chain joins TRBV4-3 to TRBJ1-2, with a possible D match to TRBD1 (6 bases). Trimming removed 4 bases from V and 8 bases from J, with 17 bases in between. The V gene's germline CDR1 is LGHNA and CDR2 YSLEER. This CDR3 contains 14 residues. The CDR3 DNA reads TGCGCCAGCAGCCTCGACCAGGGGCGCGGAGGCTACACCTTC. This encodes CASSLDQGRGGYTF.

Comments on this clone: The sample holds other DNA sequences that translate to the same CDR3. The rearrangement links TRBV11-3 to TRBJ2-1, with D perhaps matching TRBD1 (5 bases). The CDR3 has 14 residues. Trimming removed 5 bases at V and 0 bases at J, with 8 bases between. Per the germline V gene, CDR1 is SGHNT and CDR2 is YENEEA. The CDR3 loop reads CASSPRGSYNEQFF. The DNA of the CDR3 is TGTGCCAGCAGCCCAAGGGGCTCCTACAATGAGCAGTTCTTC.

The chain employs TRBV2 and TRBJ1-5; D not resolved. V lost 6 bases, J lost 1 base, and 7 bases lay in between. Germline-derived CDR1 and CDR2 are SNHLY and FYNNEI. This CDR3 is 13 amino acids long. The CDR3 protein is CASRSMSNQPQHF. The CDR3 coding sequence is TGTGCCAGCAGATCGATGAGCAATCAGCCCCAGCATTTT.

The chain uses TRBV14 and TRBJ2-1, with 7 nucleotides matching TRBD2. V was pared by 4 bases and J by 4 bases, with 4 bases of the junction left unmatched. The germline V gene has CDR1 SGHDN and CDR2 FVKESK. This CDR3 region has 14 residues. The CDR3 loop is CASSPRGLYNEQFF. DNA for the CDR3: TGTGCCAGCAGCCCCCGGGGACTATACAATGAGCAGTTCTTC.

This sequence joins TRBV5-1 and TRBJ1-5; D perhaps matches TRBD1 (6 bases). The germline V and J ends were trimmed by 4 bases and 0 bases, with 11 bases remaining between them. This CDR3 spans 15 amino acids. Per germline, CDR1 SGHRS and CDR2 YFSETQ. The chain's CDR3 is CASSPQGHSNQPQHF. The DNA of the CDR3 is TGCGCCAGCAGCCCCCAGGGGCATAGCAATCAGCCCCAGCATTTT.

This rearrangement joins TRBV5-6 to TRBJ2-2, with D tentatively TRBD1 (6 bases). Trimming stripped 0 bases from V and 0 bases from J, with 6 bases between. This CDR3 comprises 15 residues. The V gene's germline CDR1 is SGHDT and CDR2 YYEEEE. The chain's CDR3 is CASSLGTANTGELFF. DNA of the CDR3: TGTGCCAGCAGCTTGGGGACAGCGAACACCGGGGAGCTGTTTTTT.

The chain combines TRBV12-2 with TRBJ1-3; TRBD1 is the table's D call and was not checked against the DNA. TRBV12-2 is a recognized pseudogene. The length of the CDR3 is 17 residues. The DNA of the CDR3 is TGTGCAAGTCGCTCAATAGTCAGGGGTGAAAGTGGAAACACCATATATTTT. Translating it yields CASRSIVRGESGNTIYF.

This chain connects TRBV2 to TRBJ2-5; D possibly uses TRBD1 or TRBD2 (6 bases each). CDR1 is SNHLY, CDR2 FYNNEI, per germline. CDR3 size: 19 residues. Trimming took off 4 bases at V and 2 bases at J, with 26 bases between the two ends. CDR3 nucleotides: TGTGCCAGCAGTGGGCCGGGGGCAGCAGTGAACGGGGGACAAGAGACCCAGTACTTC. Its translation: CASSGPGAAVNGGQETQYF.

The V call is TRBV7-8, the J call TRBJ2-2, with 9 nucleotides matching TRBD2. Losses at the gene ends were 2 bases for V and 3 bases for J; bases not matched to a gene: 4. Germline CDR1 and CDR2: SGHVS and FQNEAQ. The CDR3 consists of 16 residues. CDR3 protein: CASSLPTSGYTGELFF. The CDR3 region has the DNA TGTGCCAGCAGCTTACCGACTAGCGGATACACCGGGGAGCTGTTTTTT. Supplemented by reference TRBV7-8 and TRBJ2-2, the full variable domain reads GAGVSQSPRYKVAKRGQDVALRCDPISGHVSLFWYQQALGQGPEFLTYFQNEAQLDKSGLPSDRFFAERPEGSVSTLKIQRTQQEDSAVYLCASSLPTSGYTGELFFGEGSRLTVL.

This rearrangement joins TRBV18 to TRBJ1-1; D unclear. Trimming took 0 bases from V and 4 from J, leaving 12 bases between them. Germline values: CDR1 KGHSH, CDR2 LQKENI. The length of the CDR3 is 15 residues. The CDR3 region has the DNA TGTGCCAGCTCACCACCGCTCGGTCGGGTCACTGAAGCTTTCTTT. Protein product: CASSPPLGRVTEAFF.

This chain's CDR3 is CASSLVSDEQFF. CDR3 nucleotide sequence: TGTGCCAGCAGTTTAGTGTCTGATGAGCAGTTCTTC. This rearrangement joins TRBV28 to TRBJ2-1; D is uncertain. Germline-derived CDR1 and CDR2 are MDHEN and SYDVKM. V gave up 2 bases and J gave up 8 bases, with 7 bases separating them. CDR3 length: 12 amino acids.

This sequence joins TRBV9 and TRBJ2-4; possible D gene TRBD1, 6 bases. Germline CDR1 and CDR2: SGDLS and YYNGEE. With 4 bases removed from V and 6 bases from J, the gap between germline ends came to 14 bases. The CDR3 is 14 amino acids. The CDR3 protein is CASSPTGPGNIQYF. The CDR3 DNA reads TGTGCCAGCAGCCCAACAGGGCCTGGAAACATTCAGTACTTC.

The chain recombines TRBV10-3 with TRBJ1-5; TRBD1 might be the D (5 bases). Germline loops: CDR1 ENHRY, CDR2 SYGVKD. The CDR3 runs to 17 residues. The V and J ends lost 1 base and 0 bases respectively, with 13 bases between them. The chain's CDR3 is CAISEFRGTDSNQPQHF. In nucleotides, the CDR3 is TGTGCCATCAGTGAGTTCCGGGGGACGGATAGCAATCAGCCCCAGCATTTT.

CDR3 loop: CASSLVSGGRYHEQYF. In nucleotides, the CDR3 is TGTGCCAGCAGCTTGGTGTCTGGCGGGAGATACCACGAGCAGTACTTC. The chain uses TRBV5-4 and TRBJ2-7; 7 bases align to TRBD2. The CDR3 extends over 16 amino acids. With 0 bases clipped from V and 5 bases from J, the junction kept 11 bases outside the gene matches. Germline CDR1 and CDR2: SGHNT and YYREEE (reference sequence).

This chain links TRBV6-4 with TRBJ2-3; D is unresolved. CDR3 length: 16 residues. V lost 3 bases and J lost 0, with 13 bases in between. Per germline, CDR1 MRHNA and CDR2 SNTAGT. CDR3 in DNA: TGTGCCAGCAGTGAGTTTCTTCAGACTAGCACAGATACGCAGTATTTT. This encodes CASSEFLQTSTDTQYF.

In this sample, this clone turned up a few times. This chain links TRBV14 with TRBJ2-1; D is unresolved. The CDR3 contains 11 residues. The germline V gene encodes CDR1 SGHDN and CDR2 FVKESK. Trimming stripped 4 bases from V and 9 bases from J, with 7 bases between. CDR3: CASSRGVEQFF. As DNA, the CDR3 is TGTGCCAGCAGCCGCGGCGTTGAGCAGTTCTTC.